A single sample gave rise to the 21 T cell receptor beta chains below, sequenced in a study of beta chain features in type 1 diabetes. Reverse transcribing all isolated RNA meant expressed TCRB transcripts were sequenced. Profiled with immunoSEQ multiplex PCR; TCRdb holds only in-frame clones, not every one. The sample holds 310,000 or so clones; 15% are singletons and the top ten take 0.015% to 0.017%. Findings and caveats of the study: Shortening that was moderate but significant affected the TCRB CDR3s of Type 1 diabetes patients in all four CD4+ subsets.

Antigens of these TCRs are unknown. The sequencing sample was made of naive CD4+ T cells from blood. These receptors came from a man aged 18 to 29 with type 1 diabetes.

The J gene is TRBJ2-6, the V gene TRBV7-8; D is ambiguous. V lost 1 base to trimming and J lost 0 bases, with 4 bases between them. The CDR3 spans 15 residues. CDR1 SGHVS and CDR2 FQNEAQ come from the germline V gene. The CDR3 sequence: CASSLGLSGANVLTF. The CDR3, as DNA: TGTGCCAGCAGCTTAGGACTCTCTGGGGCCAACGTCCTGACTTTC.

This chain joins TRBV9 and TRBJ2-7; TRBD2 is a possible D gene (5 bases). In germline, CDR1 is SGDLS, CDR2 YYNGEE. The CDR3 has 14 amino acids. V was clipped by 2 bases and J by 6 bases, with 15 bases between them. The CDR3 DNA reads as TGTGCCAGCAGCGTTGGGAGCTACCCCGGCGAGCAGTACTTC. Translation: CASSVGSYPGEQYF.

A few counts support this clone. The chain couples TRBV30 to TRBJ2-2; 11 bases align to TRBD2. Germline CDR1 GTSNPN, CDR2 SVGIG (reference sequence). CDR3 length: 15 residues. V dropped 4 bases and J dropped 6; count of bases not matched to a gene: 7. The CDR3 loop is CAWTVAGGPPGELFF. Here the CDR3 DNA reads TGTGCCTGGACGGTAGCGGGAGGGCCCCCCGGGGAGCTGTTTTTT.

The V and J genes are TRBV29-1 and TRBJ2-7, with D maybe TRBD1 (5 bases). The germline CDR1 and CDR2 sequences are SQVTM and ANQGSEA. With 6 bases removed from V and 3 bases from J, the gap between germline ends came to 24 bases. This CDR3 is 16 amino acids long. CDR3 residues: CSVLLRGPGPNYEQYF. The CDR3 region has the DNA TGCAGCGTCCTATTAAGGGGCCCTGGCCCGAACTACGAGCAGTACTTC.

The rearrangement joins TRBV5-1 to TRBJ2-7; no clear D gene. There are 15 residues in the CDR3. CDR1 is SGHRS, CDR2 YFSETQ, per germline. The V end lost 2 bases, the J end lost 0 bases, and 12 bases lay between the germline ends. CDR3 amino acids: CASSFDLRSSYEQYF. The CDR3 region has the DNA TGCGCCAGCAGCTTTGATTTGCGGAGCTCCTACGAGCAGTACTTC.

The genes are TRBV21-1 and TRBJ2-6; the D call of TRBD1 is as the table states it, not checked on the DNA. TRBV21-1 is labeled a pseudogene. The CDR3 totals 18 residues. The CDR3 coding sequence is TGTGCCAGCAGCAAAGTAGAGGACAGCCTCTCTGGGGCCAACGTCCTGACTTTC. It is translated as CASSKVEDSLSGANVLTF.

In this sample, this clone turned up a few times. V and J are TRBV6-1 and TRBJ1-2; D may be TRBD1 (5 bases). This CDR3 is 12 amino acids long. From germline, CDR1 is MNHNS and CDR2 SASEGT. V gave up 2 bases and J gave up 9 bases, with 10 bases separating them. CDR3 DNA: TGTGCCAGCAGTGAATTTTTGGGGCGCTACACCTTC. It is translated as CASSEFLGRYTF.

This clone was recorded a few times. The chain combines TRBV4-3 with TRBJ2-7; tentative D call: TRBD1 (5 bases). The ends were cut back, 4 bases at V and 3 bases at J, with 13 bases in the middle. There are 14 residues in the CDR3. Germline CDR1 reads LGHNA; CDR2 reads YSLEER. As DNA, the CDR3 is TGCGCCAGCAGCCGCGCTCACCAGGGCTACGAGCAGTACTTC. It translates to CASSRAHQGYEQYF.

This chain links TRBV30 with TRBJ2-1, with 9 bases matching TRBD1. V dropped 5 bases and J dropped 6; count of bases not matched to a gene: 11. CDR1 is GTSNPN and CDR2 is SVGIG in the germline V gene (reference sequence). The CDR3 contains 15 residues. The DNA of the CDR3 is TGTGCCTGGTACCACAGGGGGCCCCATCTCAATGAGCAGTTCTTC. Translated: CAWYHRGPHLNEQFF.

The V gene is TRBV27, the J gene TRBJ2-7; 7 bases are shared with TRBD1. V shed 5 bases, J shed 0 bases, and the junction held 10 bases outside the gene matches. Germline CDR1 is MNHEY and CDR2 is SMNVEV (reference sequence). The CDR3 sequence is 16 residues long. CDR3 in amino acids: CASSPPGQRYSYEQYF. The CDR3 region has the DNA TGTGCCAGCAGTCCCCCGGGACAGAGGTACTCCTACGAGCAGTACTTC.

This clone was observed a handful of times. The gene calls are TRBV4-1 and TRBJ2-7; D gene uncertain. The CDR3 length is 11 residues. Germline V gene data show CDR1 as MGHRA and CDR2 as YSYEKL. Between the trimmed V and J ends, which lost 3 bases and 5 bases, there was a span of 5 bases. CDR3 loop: CASSHGNEQYF. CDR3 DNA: TGCGCCAGCAGCCACGGTAACGAGCAGTACTTC.

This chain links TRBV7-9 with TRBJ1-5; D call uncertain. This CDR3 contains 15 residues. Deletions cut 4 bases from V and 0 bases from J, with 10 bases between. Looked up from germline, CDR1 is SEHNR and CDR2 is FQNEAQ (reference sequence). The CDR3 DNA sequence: TGTGCCAGCAGCTCTCCGGGAGATAGCAATCAGCCCCAGCATTTT. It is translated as CASSSPGDSNQPQHF.

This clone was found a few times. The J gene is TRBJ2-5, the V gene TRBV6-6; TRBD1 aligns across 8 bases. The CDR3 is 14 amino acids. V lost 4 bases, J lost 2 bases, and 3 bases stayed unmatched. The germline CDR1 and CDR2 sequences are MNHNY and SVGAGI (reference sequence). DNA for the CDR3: TGTGCCAGCAGTTCGCACAGGGGGCAAGAGACCCAGTACTTC. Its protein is CASSSHRGQETQYF.

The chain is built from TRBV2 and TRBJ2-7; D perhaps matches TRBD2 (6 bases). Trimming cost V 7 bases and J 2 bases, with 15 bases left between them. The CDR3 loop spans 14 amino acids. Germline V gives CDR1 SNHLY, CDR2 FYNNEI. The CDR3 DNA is TGTGCCAGCAAGCTGGAGGGCCCAACCTACGAGCAGTACTTC. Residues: CASKLEGPTYEQYF.

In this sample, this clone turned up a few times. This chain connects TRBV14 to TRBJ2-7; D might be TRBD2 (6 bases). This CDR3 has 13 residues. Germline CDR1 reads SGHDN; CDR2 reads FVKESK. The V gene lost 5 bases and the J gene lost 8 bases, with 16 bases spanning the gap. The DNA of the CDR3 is TGTGCCAGCAGCTACGGGGACGGGGGACAGCAGTACTTC. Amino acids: CASSYGDGGQQYF.

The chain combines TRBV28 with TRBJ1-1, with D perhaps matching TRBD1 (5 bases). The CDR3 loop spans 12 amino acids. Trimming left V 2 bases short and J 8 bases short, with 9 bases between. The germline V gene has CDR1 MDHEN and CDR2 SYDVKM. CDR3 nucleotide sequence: TGTGCCAGCAGTTTAGTGGGGGGAGAAGCTTTCTTT. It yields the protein CASSLVGGEAFF. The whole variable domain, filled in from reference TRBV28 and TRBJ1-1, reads DVKVTQSSRYLVKRTGEKVFLECVQDMDHENMFWYRQDPGLGLRLIYFSYDVKMKEKGDIPEGYSVSREKKERFSLILESASTNQTSMYLCASSLVGGEAFFGQGTRLTVV.

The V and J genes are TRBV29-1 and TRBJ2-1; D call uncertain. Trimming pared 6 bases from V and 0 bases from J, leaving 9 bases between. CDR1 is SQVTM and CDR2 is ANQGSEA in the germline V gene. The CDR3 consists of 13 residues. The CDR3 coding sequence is TGCAGCGTCCGGGTAAGCTCCTACAATGAGCAGTTCTTC. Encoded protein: CSVRVSSYNEQFF.

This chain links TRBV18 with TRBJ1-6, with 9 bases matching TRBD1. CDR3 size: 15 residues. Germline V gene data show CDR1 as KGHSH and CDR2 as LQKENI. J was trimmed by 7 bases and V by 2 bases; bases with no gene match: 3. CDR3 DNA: TGTGCCAGCTCACCAGGACAGGGGATAAATTCACCCCTCCACTTT. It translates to CASSPGQGINSPLHF. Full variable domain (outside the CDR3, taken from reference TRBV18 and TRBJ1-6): NAGVMQNPRHLVRRRGQEARLRCSPMKGHSHVYWYRQLPEEGLKFMVYLQKENIIDESGMPKERFSAEFPKEGPSILRIQQVVRGDSAAYFCASSPGQGINSPLHFGNGTRLTVT.

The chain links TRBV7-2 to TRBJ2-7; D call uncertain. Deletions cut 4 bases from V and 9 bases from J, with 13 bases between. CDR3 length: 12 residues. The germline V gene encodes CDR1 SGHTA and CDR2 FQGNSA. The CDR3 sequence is CASSSNRAGQYF. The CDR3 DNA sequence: TGTGCCAGCAGCTCCAATAGAGCAGGGCAGTACTTC. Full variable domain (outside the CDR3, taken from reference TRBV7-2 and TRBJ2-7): GAGVSQSPSNKVTEKGKDVELRCDPISGHTALYWYRQSLGQGLEFLIYFQGNSAPDKSGLPSDRFSAERTGGSVSTLTIQRTQQEDSAVYLCASSSNRAGQYFGPGTRLTVT.

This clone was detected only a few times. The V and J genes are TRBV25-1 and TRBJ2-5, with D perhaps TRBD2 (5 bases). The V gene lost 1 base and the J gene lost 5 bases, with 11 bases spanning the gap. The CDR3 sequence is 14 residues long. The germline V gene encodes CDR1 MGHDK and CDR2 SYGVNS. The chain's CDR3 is CASSEFTGLETQYF. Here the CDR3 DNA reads TGTGCCAGCAGTGAATTCACGGGATTGGAGACCCAGTACTTC.

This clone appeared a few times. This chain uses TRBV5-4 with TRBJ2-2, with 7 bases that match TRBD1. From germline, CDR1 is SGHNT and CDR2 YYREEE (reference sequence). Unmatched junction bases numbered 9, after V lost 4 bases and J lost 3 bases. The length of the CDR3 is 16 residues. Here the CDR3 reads CASSPGRGQYTGELFF. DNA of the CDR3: TGTGCCAGCAGCCCGGGACGGGGACAGTACACCGGGGAGCTGTTTTTT.